This TCR beta chain was found in a study of control samples from healthy donors and cancer patients. Using immunoSEQ multiplex PCR, the repertoire was profiled, and TCRdb retains in-frame clones only, with some absent. Of approximately 150,000 clones in the sample, 94% were seen once. The CDR3 consists of 13 residues. V lost 5 bases and J 10 bases, leaving 16 bases between the germline ends. Germline V gene data show CDR1 as MDHEN and CDR2 as SYDVKM. The TCR comes from a woman aged 18-29 years in good health. Sequencing was carried out using blood. The chain uses TRBV28 and TRBJ2-3, with D uncertain. DNA for the CDR3: TGTGCCAGCAGTCCCGCGACTCCCATGGCGCAGTATTTT. Translated, it gives CASSPATPMAQYF.